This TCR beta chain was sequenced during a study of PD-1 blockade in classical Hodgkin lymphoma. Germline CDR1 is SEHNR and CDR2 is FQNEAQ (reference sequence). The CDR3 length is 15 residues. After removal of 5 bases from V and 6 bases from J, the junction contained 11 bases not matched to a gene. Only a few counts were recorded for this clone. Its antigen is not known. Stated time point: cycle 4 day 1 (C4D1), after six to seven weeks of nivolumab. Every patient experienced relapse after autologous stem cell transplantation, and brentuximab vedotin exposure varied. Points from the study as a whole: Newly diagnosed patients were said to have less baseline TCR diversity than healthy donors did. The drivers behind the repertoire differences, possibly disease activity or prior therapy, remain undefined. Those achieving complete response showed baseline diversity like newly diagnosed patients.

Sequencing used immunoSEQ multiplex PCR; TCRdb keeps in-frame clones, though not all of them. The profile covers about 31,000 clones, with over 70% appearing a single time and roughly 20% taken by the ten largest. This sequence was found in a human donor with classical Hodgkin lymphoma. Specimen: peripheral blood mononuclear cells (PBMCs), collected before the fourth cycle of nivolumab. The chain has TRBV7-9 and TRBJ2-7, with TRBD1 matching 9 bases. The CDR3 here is CASSARDREAGEQYF. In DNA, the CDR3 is TGTGCCAGCAGCGCTCGGGACAGGGAGGCGGGCGAGCAGTACTTC.